This paragraph covers one T cell receptor (beta chain) sequence. The antigen is unknown. The data belong to a study of T cell clusters in autoimmune cytopenias. Points from the study as a whole: No experiment has yet validated the function of the T cell clusters defined in silico. Compared with active autoimmune hepatitis patients, healthy donors showed roughly 2.7-fold more exclusive TRB clusters. Comparing secondary cytopenia with chronic lymphocytic leukemia showed no cluster-lack signature, apparently masked by lymphoma repertoire. TRB repertoire shifts in secondary cytopenia and chronic lymphocytic leukemia mostly reflected lymphoma, not autoimmunity.

One tube held mixed TRB-A and TRB-B primer pools for touch-down PCR. Reprocessing the multiplex PCR reads, TCRdb reports a single entry for every CDR3 protein and omits DNA. This table lists about 5,000 distinct CDR3 sequences. TRB was amplified from around 250 ng of peripheral blood genomic DNA per sample. This CDR3 has 12 residues. The sequencing sample was made of peripheral blood. The sequence was collected from a human donor with an autoimmune cytopenia or autoimmune hepatitis (not recorded which). The chain carries TRBV12-3 or TRBV12-4 and TRBJ2-7; TCRdb outputs TRBD2, but without DNA this stays unchecked. The chain's CDR3 is CASSYEDFGQYF.